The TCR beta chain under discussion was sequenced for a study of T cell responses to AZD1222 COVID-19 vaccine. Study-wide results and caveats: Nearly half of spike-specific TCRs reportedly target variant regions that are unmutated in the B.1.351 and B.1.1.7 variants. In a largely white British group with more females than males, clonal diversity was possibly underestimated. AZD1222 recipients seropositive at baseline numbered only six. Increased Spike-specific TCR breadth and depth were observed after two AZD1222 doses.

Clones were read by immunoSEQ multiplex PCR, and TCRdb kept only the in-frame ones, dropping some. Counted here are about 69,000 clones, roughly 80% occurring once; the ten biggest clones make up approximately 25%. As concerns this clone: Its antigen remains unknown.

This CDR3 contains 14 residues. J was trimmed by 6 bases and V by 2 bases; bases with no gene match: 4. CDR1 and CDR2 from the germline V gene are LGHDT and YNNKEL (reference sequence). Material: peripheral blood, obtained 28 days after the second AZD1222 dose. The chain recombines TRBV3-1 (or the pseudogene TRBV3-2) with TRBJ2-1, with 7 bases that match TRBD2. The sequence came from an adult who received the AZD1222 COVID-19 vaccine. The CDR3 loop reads CASSQQPSGNEQFF. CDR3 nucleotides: TGTGCCAGCAGCCAACAACCTAGCGGCAATGAGCAGTTCTTC.